This T cell receptor beta chain was found in a study of cytomegalovirus exposure and HLA in healthy donors. Study information: The approximately 120 validation repertoires and the roughly 680 first-cohort repertoires shared a platform, a later analysis reported. Study observations and caveats: The authors enumerated roughly 180 TCR beta chains as linked to cytomegalovirus. Rarity marked most TCR sequences, yet some public TCRs occurred in many donors.

Between the trimmed V and J ends, which lost 4 bases and 7 bases, there was a span of 18 bases. Germline loops: CDR1 SGHDT, CDR2 YYEEEE. The CDR3 spans 16 residues. About this clone itself: Its target is unknown.

The method was immunoSEQ multiplex PCR; TCRdb's version includes in-frame clones alone and lacks a portion of them. The data show over 150,000 clones, roughly four fifths seen once. Material for sequencing was PBMCs. This receptor was identified in a young woman in good health and CMV-seropositive. The chain combines TRBV5-6 with TRBJ1-6; D is perhaps TRBD1 (5 bases). CDR3 amino acids: CASSEGPREENSPLHF. The DNA of the CDR3 is TGTGCCAGCAGCGAGGGACCGCGGGAGGAGAATTCACCCCTCCACTTT.